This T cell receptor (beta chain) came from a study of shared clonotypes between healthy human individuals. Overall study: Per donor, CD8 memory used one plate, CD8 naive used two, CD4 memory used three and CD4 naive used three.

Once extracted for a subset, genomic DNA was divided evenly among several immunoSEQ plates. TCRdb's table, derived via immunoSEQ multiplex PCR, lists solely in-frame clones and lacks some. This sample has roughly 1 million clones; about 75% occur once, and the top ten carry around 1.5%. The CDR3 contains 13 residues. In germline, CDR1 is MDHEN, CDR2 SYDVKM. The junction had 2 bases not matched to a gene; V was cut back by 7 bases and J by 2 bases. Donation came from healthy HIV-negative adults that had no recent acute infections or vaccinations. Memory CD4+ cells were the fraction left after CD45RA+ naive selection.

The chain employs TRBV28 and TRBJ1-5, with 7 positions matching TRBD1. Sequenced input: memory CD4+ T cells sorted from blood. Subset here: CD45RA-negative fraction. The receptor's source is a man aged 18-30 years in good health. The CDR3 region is CASIGGGNQPQHF. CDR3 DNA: TGTGCCAGCATAGGGGGCGGCAATCAGCCCCAGCATTTT. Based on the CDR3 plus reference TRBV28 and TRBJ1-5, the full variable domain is DVKVTQSSRYLVKRTGEKVFLECVQDMDHENMFWYRQDPGLGLRLIYFSYDVKMKEKGDIPEGYSVSREKKERFSLILESASTNQTSMYLCASIGGGNQPQHFGDGTRLSIL.